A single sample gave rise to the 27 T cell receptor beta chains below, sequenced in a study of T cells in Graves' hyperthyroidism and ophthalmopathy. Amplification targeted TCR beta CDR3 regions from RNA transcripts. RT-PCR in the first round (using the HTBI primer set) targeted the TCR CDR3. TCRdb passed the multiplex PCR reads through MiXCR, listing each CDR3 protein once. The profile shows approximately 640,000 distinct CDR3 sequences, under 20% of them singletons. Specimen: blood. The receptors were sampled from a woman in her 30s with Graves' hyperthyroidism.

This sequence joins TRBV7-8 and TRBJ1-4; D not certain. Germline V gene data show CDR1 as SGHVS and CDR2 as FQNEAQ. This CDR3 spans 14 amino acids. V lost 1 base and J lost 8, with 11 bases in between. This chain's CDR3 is CASSLGGLEEKLFF. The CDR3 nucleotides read TGTGCCAGCAGCTTAGGGGGATTGGAAGAAAAACTGTTTTTT.

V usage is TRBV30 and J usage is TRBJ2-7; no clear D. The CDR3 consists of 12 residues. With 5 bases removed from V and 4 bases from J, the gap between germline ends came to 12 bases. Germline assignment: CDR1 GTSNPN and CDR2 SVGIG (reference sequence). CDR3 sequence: CAWLKLPYEQYF. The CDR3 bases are TGTGCCTGGCTCAAACTCCCTTACGAGCAGTACTTC.

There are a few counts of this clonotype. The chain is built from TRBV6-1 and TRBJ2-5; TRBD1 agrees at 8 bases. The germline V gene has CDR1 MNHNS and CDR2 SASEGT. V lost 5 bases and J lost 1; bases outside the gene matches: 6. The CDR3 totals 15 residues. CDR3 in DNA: TGTGCCAGCAGTATACAAACAGGGGGCCAAGAGACCCAGTACTTC. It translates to CASSIQTGGQETQYF.

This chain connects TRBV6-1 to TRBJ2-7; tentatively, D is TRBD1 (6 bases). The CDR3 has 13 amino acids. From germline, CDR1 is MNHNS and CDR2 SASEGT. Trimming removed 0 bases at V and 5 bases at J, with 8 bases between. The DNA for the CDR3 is TGTGCCAGCAGTGAAGCGGGGGACAACGAGCAGTACTTC. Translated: CASSEAGDNEQYF.

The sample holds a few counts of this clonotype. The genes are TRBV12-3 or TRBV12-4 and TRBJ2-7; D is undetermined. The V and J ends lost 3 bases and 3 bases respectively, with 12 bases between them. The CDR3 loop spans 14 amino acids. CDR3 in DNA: TGTGCCAGCAGTTTTACAACCAACCTCTACGAGCAGTACTTC. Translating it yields CASSFTTNLYEQYF.

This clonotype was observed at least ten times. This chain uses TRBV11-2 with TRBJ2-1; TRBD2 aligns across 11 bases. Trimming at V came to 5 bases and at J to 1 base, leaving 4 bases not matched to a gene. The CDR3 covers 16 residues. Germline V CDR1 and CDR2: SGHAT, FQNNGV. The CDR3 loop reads CASSITSGSSYNEQFF. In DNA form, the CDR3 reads TGTGCCAGCAGCATAACTAGCGGGAGTTCCTACAATGAGCAGTTCTTC.

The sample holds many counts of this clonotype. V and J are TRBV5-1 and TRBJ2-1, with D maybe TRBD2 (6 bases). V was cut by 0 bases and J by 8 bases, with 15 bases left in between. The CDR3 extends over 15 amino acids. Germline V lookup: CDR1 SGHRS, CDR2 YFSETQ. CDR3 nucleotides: TGCGCCAGCAGCTTGGGTAGCGGTCCGGGATATGAGCAGTTCTTC. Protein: CASSLGSGPGYEQFF.

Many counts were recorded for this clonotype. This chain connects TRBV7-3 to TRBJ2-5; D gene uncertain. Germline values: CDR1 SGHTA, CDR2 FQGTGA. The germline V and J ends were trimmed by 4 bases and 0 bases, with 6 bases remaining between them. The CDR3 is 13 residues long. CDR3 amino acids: CASSSSDQETQYF. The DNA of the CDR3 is TGTGCCAGCAGCTCCTCGGACCAAGAGACCCAGTACTTC. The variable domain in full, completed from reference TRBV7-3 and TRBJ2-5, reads GAGVSQTPSNKVTEKGKYVELRCDPISGHTALYWYRQSLGQGPEFLIYFQGTGAADDSGLPNDRFFAVRPEGSVSTLKIQRTERGDSAVYLCASSSSDQETQYFGPGTRLLVL.

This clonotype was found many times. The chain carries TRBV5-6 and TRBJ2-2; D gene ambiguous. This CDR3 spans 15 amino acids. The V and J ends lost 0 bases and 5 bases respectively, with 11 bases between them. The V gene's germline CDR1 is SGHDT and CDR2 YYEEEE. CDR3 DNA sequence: TGTGCCAGCAGCTTGGGGCTGACGAGGACCGGGGAGCTGTTTTTT. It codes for CASSLGLTRTGELFF.

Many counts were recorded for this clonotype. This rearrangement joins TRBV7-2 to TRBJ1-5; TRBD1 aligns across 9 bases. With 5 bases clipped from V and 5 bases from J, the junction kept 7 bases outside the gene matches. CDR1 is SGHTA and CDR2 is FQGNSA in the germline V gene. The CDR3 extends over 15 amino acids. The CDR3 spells CASSIQGAFDQPQHF. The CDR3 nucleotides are TGTGCCAGCAGCATACAGGGGGCTTTCGATCAGCCCCAGCATTTT.

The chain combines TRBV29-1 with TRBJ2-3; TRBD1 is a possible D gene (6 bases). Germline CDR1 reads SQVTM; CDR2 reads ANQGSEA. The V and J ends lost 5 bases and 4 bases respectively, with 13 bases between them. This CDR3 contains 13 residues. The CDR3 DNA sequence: TGCAGCGTTCTTGGGGGCCGGGCAGATACGCAGTATTTT. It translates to CSVLGGRADTQYF.

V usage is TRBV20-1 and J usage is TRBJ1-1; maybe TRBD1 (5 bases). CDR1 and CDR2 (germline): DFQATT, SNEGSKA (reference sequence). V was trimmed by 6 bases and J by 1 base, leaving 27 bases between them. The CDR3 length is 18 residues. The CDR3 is CSALLVRVKGNTNTEAFF. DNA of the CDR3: TGCAGTGCCCTACTGGTCAGGGTGAAGGGGAACACGAACACTGAAGCTTTCTTT.

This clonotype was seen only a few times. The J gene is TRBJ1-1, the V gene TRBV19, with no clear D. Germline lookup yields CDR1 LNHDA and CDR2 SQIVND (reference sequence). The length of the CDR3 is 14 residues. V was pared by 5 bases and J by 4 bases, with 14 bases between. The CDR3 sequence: CASSDGVGATEAFF. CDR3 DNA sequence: TGTGCCAGTAGTGATGGGGTGGGTGCCACTGAAGCTTTCTTT.

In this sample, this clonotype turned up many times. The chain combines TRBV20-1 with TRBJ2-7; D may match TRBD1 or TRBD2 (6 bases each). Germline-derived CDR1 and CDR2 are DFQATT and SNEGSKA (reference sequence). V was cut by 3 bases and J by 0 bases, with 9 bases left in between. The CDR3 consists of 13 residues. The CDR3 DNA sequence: TGCAGTGCTAGGGAGGGGGGCTCCTACGAGCAGTACTTC. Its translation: CSAREGGSYEQYF.

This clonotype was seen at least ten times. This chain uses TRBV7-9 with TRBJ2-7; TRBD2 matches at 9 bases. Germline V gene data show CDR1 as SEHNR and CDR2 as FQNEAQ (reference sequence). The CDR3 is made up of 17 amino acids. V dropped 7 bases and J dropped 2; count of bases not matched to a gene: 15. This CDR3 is CASTPGAGGPHPYEQYF. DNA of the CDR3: TGTGCCAGCACCCCGGGGGCGGGAGGGCCCCACCCCTACGAGCAGTACTTC.

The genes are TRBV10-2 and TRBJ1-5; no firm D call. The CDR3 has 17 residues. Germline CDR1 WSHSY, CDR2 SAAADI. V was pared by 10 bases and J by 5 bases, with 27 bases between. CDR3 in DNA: TGCGCCACCTCACCCTTCCGGTCGGACGGGGATTATCAGCCCCAGCATTTT. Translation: CATSPFRSDGDYQPQHF.

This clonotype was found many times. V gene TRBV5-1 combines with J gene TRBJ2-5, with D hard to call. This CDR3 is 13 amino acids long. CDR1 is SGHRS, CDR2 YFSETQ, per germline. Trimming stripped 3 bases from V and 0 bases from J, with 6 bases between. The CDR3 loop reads CASSSLYQETQYF. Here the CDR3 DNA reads TGCGCCAGCAGCTCCCTGTACCAAGAGACCCAGTACTTC. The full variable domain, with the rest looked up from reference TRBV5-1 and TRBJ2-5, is KAGVTQTPRYLIKTRGQQVTLSCSPISGHRSVSWYQQTPGQGLQFLFEYFSETQRNKGNFPGRFSGRQFSNSRSEMNVSTLELGDSALYLCASSSLYQETQYFGPGTRLLVL.

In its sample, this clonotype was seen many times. The CDR3 reads CASSEVGGRAEAFF. The CDR3 nucleotides are TGTGCCAGCAGTGAAGTAGGGGGAAGGGCTGAAGCTTTCTTT. This rearrangement joins TRBV2 to TRBJ1-1, with a weak D call TRBD1 (6 bases). CDR3 size: 14 residues. Trimming stripped 1 base from V and 6 bases from J, with 12 bases between. The germline gives CDR1 SNHLY, CDR2 FYNNEI.

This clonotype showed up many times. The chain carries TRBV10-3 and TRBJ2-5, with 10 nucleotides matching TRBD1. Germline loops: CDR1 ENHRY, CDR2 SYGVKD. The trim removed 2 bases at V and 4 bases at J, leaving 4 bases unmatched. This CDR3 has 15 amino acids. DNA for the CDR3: TGTGCCATCAGTGAGGGACAGGGGGGATTAGAGACCCAGTACTTC. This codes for CAISEGQGGLETQYF.

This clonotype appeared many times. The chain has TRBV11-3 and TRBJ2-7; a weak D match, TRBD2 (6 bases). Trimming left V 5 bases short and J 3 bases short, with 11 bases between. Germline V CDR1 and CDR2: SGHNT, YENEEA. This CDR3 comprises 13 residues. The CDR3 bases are TGTGCCAGCAGCCGGACGGGGGTCTACGAGCAGTACTTC. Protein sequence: CASSRTGVYEQYF. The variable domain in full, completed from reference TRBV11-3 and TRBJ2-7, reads EAGVVQSPRYKIIEKKQPVAFWCNPISGHNTLYWYLQNLGQGPELLIRYENEEAVDDSQLPKDRFSAERLKGVDSTLKIQPAELGDSAVYLCASSRTGVYEQYFGPGTRLTVT.

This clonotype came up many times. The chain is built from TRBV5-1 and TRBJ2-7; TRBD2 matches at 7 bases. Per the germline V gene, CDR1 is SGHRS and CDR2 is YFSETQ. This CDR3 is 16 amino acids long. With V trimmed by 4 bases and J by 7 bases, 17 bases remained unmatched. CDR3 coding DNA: TGCGCCAGCAGCGACCTACCTGGGGCGGGAGCCGGAGAGCAGTACTTC. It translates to CASSDLPGAGAGEQYF.

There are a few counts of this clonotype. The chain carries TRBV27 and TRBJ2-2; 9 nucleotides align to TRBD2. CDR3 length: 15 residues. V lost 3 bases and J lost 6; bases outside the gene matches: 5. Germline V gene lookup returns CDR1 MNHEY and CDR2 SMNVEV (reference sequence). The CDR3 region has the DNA TGTGCCAGCAGTTTTGCGGGAGGGTCCGCCGGGGAGCTGTTTTTT. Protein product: CASSFAGGSAGELFF.

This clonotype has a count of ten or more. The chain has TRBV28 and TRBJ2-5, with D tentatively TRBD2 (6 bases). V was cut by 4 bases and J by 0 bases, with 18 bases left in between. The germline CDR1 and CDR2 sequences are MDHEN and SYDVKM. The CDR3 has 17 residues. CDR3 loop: CASSSPPGGRNQETQYF. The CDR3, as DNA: TGTGCCAGCAGTTCCCCCCCAGGAGGGCGCAACCAAGAGACCCAGTACTTC.

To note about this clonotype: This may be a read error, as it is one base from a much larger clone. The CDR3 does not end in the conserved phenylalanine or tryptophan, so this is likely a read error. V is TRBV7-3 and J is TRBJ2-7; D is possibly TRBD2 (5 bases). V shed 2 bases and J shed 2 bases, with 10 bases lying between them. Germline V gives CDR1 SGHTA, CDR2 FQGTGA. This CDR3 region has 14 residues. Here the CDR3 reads CASSLEGGPYEQYL. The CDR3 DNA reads TGTGCCAGCAGCTTAGAGGGCGGCCCCTACGAGCAGTACCTC.

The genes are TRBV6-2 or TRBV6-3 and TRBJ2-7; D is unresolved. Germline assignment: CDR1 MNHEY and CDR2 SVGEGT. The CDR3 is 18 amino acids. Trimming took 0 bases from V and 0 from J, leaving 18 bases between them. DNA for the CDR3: TGTGCCAGCAGTTACTCGTTCGGCTCTGCGTTTAGCTCCTACGAGCAGTACTTC. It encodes CASSYSFGSAFSSYEQYF.

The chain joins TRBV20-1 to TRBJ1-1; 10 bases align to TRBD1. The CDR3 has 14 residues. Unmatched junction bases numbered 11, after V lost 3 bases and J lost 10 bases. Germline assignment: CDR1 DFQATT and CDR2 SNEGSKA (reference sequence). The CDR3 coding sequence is TGCAGTGCTAGCCGGACAGGGGGACTCCCGGGAGCTTTCTTT. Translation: CSASRTGGLPGAFF.

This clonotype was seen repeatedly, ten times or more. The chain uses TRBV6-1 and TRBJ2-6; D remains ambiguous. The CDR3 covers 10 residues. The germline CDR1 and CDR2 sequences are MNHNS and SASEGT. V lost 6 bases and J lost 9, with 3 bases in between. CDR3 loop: CASSRNVLTF. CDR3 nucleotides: TGTGCCAGCAGCCGCAACGTCCTGACTTTC.